This is a list of T cell receptor beta chains from one sample in a study of CD8+ T cells in alopecia areata. Here immunoSEQ multiplex PCR was the method, and the copy in TCRdb shows in-frame clones only, minus some. The sample includes about 220,000 clones, under 60% seen only once; the top ten take around 1.6%. Sequenced material: CD4+ T cells sorted from blood, taken at week 4, from a patient treated with tofacitinib. These TCRs come from a human donor with alopecia areata. Both conserved end residues are part of each CDR3. Each record gives: D gene, V gene, clone size, J gene, CDR3 DNA, CDR3 protein. A D gene is named only where the DNA matches it firmly. Clone size is given for some rows only: seen once, a few or many times, or a class if the clone is expanded.

d_call: -
v_call: TRBV7-2
clone_size: -
j_call: TRBJ1-1
cdr3_nt: TGTGCCAGCAGCTCGACGGACAGCTACACTGAAGCTTTCTTT
cdr3_aa: CASSSTDSYTEAFF

d_call: -
v_call: TRBV30
clone_size: -
j_call: TRBJ1-5
cdr3_nt: TGTGCCTGGAGTGGACAGAGTAATCAGCCCCAGCATTTT
cdr3_aa: CAWSGQSNQPQHF

d_call: TRBD1
v_call: TRBV28
clone_size: many
j_call: TRBJ2-3
cdr3_nt: TGTGCCAGCAGTTTATGGGACAGGAGCACAGATACGCAGTATTTT
cdr3_aa: CASSLWDRSTDTQYF

d_call: -
v_call: TRBV18
clone_size: -
j_call: TRBJ2-5
cdr3_nt: TGTGCCAGCTCCCCAACCGGGGGATACCCCCAAGAGACCCAGTACTTC
cdr3_aa: CASSPTGGYPQETQYF

d_call: -
v_call: TRBV10-3
clone_size: -
j_call: TRBJ2-3
cdr3_nt: TGTGCCATCAGACGCACAGATACGCAGTATTTT
cdr3_aa: CAIRRTDTQYF

d_call: -
v_call: TRBV27
clone_size: -
j_call: TRBJ1-4
cdr3_nt: TGTGCCAGTAGGGGCTGGCCCCCGGGGGAAAAACTGTTTTTT
cdr3_aa: CASRGWPPGEKLFF

d_call: -
v_call: TRBV5-4
clone_size: few
j_call: TRBJ2-1
cdr3_nt: TGTGCCAGCAGCTGGATTAGGGGCATTGATGAGCAGTTCTTC
cdr3_aa: CASSWIRGIDEQFF

d_call: TRBD1
v_call: TRBV15
clone_size: -
j_call: TRBJ2-7
cdr3_nt: TGTGCCACCAGCAGAAACCGGGACAGGGTTCGGGAGCAGTACTTC
cdr3_aa: CATSRNRDRVREQYF

d_call: -
v_call: TRBV7-3
clone_size: few
j_call: TRBJ2-1
cdr3_nt: TGTGCCAGCAGCTTAAGAGAAACGGTATACAATGAGCAGTTCTTC
cdr3_aa: CASSLRETVYNEQFF

d_call: TRBD1
v_call: TRBV11-3
clone_size: few
j_call: TRBJ1-1
cdr3_nt: TGTGCCAGCAGCCAAGGACAGGGGCCCCCTGAAGCTTTCTTT
cdr3_aa: CASSQGQGPPEAFF

d_call: -
v_call: TRBV30
clone_size: -
j_call: TRBJ1-3
cdr3_nt: TGTGCCTGGATTCCAATAATGGAAACGACTGGAAACACCATATATTTT
cdr3_aa: CAWIPIMETTGNTIYF

d_call: -
v_call: TRBV25-1
clone_size: -
j_call: TRBJ1-6
cdr3_nt: TGTGCCAGCAGTGAGACACCACCGACTTCCCTGCGTGGTTCACCCCTCCACTTT
cdr3_aa: CASSETPPTSLRGSPLHF

d_call: -
v_call: TRBV25-1
clone_size: -
j_call: TRBJ2-7
cdr3_nt: TGTGCCAGCAGGTACCTCTACGAGCAGTACTTC
cdr3_aa: CASRYLYEQYF

d_call: -
v_call: TRBV25-1
clone_size: once
j_call: TRBJ2-5
cdr3_nt: TGTGCCAGCGGCAGGGGATCAGAGACCCAGTACTTC
cdr3_aa: CASGRGSETQYF